One T cell receptor (beta chain) is described in this entry. The antigen is unknown. The assay used deep level. Sequenced by immunoSEQ multiplex PCR; TCRdb stores in-frame clones only, minus some. The sample consists of roughly 530,000 clones, less than 96% of them appearing once. The sample comes from a study of shared clonotypes between healthy human individuals. Study-level background: Every donor yielded three CD4 naive, three CD4 memory, two CD8 naive and one CD8 memory plate.

Overall study results and limits: The authors sampled blood alone, and tissue repertoires likely differ. Naive subsets typically showed greater estimated richness than memory subsets.

This TCR was recovered from a woman in her 30s in good health. Specimen: naive CD4+ T cells sorted from blood. Specified subset: CD45RA+ positively selected.

This CDR3 reads CASSLSGATNEKLFF. CDR3 nucleotide sequence: TGTGCCAGCTCACTATCAGGAGCAACTAATGAAAAACTGTTTTTT. This chain uses TRBV18 with TRBJ1-4, with D unclear. The germline CDR1 and CDR2 sequences are KGHSH and LQKENI. Trimming took 4 bases from V and 0 from J, leaving 9 bases between them. This CDR3 has 15 amino acids.